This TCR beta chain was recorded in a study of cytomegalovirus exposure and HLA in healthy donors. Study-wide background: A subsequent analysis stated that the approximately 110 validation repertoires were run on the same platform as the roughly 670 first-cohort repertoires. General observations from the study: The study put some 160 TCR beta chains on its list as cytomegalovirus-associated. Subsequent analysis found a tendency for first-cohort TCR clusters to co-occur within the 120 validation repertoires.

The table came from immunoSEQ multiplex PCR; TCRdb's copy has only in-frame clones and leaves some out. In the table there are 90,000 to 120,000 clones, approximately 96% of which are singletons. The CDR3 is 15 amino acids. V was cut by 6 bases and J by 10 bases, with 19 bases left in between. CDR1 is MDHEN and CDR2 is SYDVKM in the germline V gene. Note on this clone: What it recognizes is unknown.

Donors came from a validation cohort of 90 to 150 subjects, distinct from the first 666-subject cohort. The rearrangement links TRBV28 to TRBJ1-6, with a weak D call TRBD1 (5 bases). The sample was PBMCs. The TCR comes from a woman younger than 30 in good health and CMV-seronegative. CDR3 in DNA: TGTGCCAGCAGCCCTCCCTCCAGGGCTGGATCACCCCTCCACTTT. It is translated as CASSPPSRAGSPLHF.